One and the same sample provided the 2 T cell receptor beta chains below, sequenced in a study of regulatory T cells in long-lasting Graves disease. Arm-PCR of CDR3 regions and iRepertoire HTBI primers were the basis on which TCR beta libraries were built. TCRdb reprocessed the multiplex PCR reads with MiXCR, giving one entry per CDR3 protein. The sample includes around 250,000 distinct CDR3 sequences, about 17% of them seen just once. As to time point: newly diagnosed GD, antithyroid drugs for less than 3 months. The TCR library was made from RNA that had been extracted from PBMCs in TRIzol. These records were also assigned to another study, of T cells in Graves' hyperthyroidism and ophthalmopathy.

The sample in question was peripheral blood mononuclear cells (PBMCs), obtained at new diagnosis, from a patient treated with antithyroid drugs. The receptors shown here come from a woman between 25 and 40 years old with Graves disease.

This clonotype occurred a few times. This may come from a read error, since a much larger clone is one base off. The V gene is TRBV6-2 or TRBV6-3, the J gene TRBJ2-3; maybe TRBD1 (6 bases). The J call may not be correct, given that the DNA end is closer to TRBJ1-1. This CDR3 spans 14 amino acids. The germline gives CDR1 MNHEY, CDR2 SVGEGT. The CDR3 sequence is CASSLGRGSPEAFF. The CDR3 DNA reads TGTGCCAGCAGCCTGGGCAGGGGATCTCCTGAAGCTTTCTTT.

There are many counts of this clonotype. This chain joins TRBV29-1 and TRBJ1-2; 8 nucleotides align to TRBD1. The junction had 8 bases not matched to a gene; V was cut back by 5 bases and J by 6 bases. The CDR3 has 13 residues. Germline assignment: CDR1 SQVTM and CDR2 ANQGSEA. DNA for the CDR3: TGCAGCGTTATGAGACAGGGGCATCATGGCTACACCTTC. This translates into CSVMRQGHHGYTF. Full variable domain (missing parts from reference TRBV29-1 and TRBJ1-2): SAVISQKPSRDICQRGTSLTIQCQVDSQVTMMFWYRQQPGQSLTLIATANQGSEATYESGFVIDKFPISRPNLTFSTLTVSNMSPEDSSIYLCSVMRQGHHGYTFGSGTRLTVV.